The 4 T cell receptor beta chains given below trace back to one sample, sequenced in a study of control samples from healthy donors and cancer patients. Clones were sequenced by immunoSEQ multiplex PCR, and TCRdb holds only the in-frame ones, with some missing. Among over 150,000 clones listed, approximately 96% were seen once. Sequenced sample: blood. The receptors originated from a man aged 35 to 55 in good health.

The genes are TRBV19 and TRBJ1-2, with TRBD1 matching over 7 bases. CDR1 LNHDA and CDR2 SQIVND come from the germline V gene (reference sequence). This CDR3 is 11 amino acids long. Trimming at V came to 9 bases and at J to 8 bases, leaving 6 bases not matched to a gene. Written as DNA, the CDR3 is TGTGCCAGCGTCGACAGGGCGGGCTACACCTTC. Translating it yields CASVDRAGYTF.

The chain employs TRBV19 and TRBJ1-1; no reliable D call. The V gene's germline CDR1 is LNHDA and CDR2 SQIVND (reference sequence). Trimming took off 1 base at V and 4 bases at J, with 13 bases between the two ends. The CDR3 is 15 residues long. Here the CDR3 reads CASSIVPGLGTEAFF. For the CDR3, the DNA is TGTGCCAGTAGTATAGTCCCGGGTCTGGGCACTGAAGCTTTCTTT.

The chain couples TRBV11-3 to TRBJ2-2; D unclear. CDR1 and CDR2 (germline): SGHNT, YENEEA. This CDR3 region has 15 residues. Trimming took 0 bases from V and 5 from J, leaving 10 bases between them. The CDR3 loop is CASSLDIRTTGELFF. As DNA, the CDR3 is TGTGCCAGCAGCTTAGATATTAGGACGACCGGGGAGCTGTTTTTT.

The genes are TRBV14 and TRBJ1-2, with D unresolved. This CDR3 is built from 13 residues. Germline V gene lookup returns CDR1 SGHDN and CDR2 FVKESK. V lost 1 base and J lost 7, with 10 bases in between. The CDR3 sequence is CASSQVVGSGYTF. In nucleotides, the CDR3 is TGTGCCAGCAGCCAAGTAGTGGGCAGTGGCTACACCTTC. Together with reference TRBV14 and TRBJ1-2, the CDR3 gives the full variable domain: EAGVTQFPSHSVIEKGQTVTLRCDPISGHDNLYWYRRVMGKEIKFLLHFVKESKQDESGMPNNRFLAERTGGTYSTLKVQPAELEDSGVYFCASSQVVGSGYTFGSGTRLTVV.